The T cell receptor beta chain under discussion was sequenced for a study of T cells in Graves' hyperthyroidism and ophthalmopathy. Template material for amplifying TCR beta CDR3 regions consisted of RNA transcripts. Using the HTBI primer set, a first-round RT-PCR was run on the TCR CDR3. A single record per CDR3 protein comes from TCRdb applying MiXCR to the multiplex PCR reads. In the table there are 600,000 to 850,000 distinct CDR3 sequences, around 19% of which are singletons. This clonotype was recorded many times. The trim removed 6 bases at V and 3 bases at J, leaving 4 bases unmatched. Germline V gene lookup returns CDR1 MNHNS and CDR2 SASEGT. The length of the CDR3 is 13 residues.

The clonotype comes from a woman between 50 and 59 years old with Graves' hyperthyroidism that later progressed to Graves' ophthalmopathy. The chain has TRBV6-1 and TRBJ1-2; 7 bases map to TRBD1. The material sequenced was blood. The DNA of the CDR3 is TGTGCCAGCAGCCGCGACAGGGACTATGGCTACACCTTC. Protein product: CASSRDRDYGYTF.